This T cell receptor (beta chain) was captured by sequencing in a study of blood T cell repertoires in COVID-19. Study details: From the United States, Italy and Spain came samples of acute and convalescent COVID-19. The analysed material was cDNA or gDNA that came from T cells, B-cell-depleted T cells, or PBMCs.

Per the authors' pipeline: Reference gene primers were amplified, and this amplification served to estimate nucleated cell counts. Using immunoSEQ multiplex PCR, the repertoire was profiled, and TCRdb retains in-frame clones only, with some absent. V and J calls and clone size come straight from that table; D and trimming were deduced from the DNA. The profile shows 160,000 or so clones, just under 80% of them singletons. The CDR3 runs to 17 residues. In germline, CDR1 is GTSNPN, CDR2 SVGIG (reference sequence). V was trimmed by 3 bases and J by 0 bases, leaving 21 bases between them. The chain has TRBV30 and TRBJ2-7; D is unresolved. The source is an elderly woman with acute or convalescent COVID-19. Sequenced material: peripheral blood. CDR3 sequence reads: CAWSAFSLVFHSYEQYF. CDR3 coding DNA: TGTGCCTGGAGCGCTTTCAGTCTAGTGTTTCACTCCTACGAGCAGTACTTC.